This T cell receptor (beta chain) was sequenced in a study of vaccination and CD4 T cells after COVID-19 (dated by TCRdb to 2022 to 2024). At the level of the whole study: Every convalescent patient had a positive nasal swab PCR test for SARS-CoV-2, with mild disease in about 9 patients and severe disease in one. In the convalescent cohort there were six males and four females, among whom were two Hispanic individuals, seven Caucasians, two Asians and one multiracial person. Each participant got two doses of either the Pfizer-BioNTech BNT162b2 vaccine (n=8) or the Moderna mRNA-1273 vaccine (n=2). Post-COVID blood samples were collected from convalescent patients a median of approximately 93 days after diagnosis, with a range of about 30 to 170 days. Post-vaccine blood samples were taken a median of roughly 72 days after the second vaccine dose, with a range of about 13 to 241 days. The cultures were stimulated with overlapping spike peptide pools from SARS-CoV-2 and from the common cold coronaviruses HCoV-NL63, HCoV-OC43 and HCoV-229E. In control cultures, a CEFX viral epitope pool was used as positive control, an HIV-1 Nef peptide pool was used as negative control, or no peptide was added. In 10 COVID-19 convalescent patients and a few infection-naive healthy vaccine recipients, researchers compared the spike-specific CD4+ TCR repertoire from before mRNA vaccination with the repertoire from after. On the study overall, not on this receptor specifically: Nearly all vaccine-specific clones in convalescent patients (304 of 307) were mono-reactive for SARS-CoV-2 spike rather than cross-reactive with common cold coronaviruses. Although the median number of SARS-CoV-2-reactive clonotypes went up from some 23 after infection to about 38 after vaccination, the increase was not significant. Relatively few convalescent patients were included in the study, and early timepoints after natural infection were not analyzed. Among the post-vaccine SARS-CoV-2-reactive clones in convalescent patients, a median approximately 90% showed up only after vaccination, which suggests vaccine-specific priming.

Of note for this clonotype: Its antigen is unknown. Nothing much larger sits one base from this clone, and base qualities are not available.

V gives up 1 base and J gives up 7 bases, and the segment between their germline ends measures 4 bases. The germline V gene (reference sequence) gives CDR1 as SEHNR and CDR2 as FQNEAQ. The CDR3 runs 11 residues from the cysteine to the phenylalanine. Only the CDR3 DNA is retained, 33 bases long and in frame from the first base. The protocol used for the library was PCR. DNA from cultured CD4+ T cells underwent TCR sequencing with the Oncomine TCR Beta short-read assay at the Johns Hopkins FTIC core. Genomic DNA was extracted from the cultured CD4+ T cells with the QIAamp micro DNA kit. The Oncomine TCR Beta libraries from cultured CD4+ T cells were pooled using unique dual indexes and then sequenced on an Illumina iSeq 100. For the original study's pipeline: Non-productive sequences were removed, and CDR3s not starting with C, not ending with F or W, or shorter than 7 amino acids were discarded. The MANAFEST web application identified antigen-specific clonotypes by comparing peptide-stimulated wells against reference wells and other culture wells. To be called positive, a clone needed an FDR below 0.05, an odds ratio above 5, and a productive frequency above 0.1% in at least two of three replicate wells. Cross-reactive clonotypes were defined as significantly expanded in both SARS-CoV-2 spike wells and at least one common cold coronavirus spike condition. CDR3 homology was assessed with Levenshtein distances (stringdist) and unrooted phylogenetic trees (ape) in R version 3.6.1. The public sequencing data were trimmed at Q25 with fastp and processed into clonotypes with MiXCR by TCRdb, which kept only in-frame beta chains. Identical CDR3 proteins give one entry, which carries the most common genes and DNA. TCRdb's processing, not the authors', yielded these V and J calls. The sample includes several thousand distinct CDR3 sequences, with around 20% observed a single time. Roughly a quarter of the sample is held by the ten biggest clonotypes.

The treatment or condition label here, explained by the study, means: roughly 10-day PBMC culture with coronavirus spike peptide pools or control peptides (ViraFEST assay). To expand antigen-specific T cells with peptide pools and then pick out the expanded clonotypes through TCR sequencing, the study relied on the ViraFEST assay. The convalescent patients' positive SARS-CoV-2 PCR tests were from March to December 2020, which was before the Alpha, Beta and Delta variants emerged in the United States. About 1.8 million PBMCs per well were cultured in IMDM with roughly 5% human AB serum and about 9.7 IU/ml IL-2, plus 10 ug/ml peptide pools. Half of the culture medium was replaced with fresh IL-2-containing medium on days 3 and 7. Once the cells had been in culture for ten to eleven days, the EasySep CD4+ T cell isolation kit was used to isolate CD4+ T cells by negative selection. PBMCs were separated from whole blood using Ficoll-Paque Plus gradient centrifugation and then either used fresh or cryopreserved at -140C. In general, triplicate wells were set up for every culture condition.

The material sequenced was CD4+ T cells from blood, cultured in vitro. The origin of this receptor is a human donor who had recovered from COVID-19. Recombination joined TRBV7-9 with TRBJ2-5, with the D gene uncertain. The DNA sequence follows: TGTGCCAGCAGCTTAGAGGGGACCCAGTACTTC. It specifies CASSLEGTQYF. The variable domain in full, with residues beyond the CDR3 obtained from the reference TRBV7-9 and TRBJ2-5 genes, is DTGVSQNPRHKITKRGQNVTFRCDPISEHNRLYWYRQTLGQGPEFLTYFQNEAQLEKSRLLSDRFSAERPKGSFSTLEIQRTEQGDSAMYLCASSLEGTQYFGPGTRLLVL.